The 27 T cell receptor beta chains below were found in one sample sequenced in a study of cytotoxic CD8 clonotypes in ibrutinib-treated CLL. The method was immunoSEQ multiplex PCR; TCRdb's version includes in-frame clones alone and lacks a portion of them. The sample yields about 300,000 clones, approximately 79% seen once. The sequences come from PBMCs, collected at disease progression, from a patient treated with ibrutinib. The origin of the receptors is a human donor with chronic lymphocytic leukemia.

Concerning this clone: Germline and junction disagree at one end, which may indicate a read error. The chain is built from TRBV5-1 and TRBJ2-5; 10 bases line up with TRBD2. CDR3 size: 15 residues. Germline V CDR1 and CDR2: SGHRS, YFSETQ. The CDR3 nucleotides read TGCGCCAGCAGCTTGGTGGGACTAGCGCAAGCGACCCAGTACTTC. Translation: CASSLVGLAQATQYF.

The V and J genes are TRBV2 and TRBJ2-2; either TRBD1 or TRBD2 may fit D (5 bases each). The CDR3 has 12 residues. CDR1 and CDR2 (germline): SNHLY, FYNNEI. The germline V and J ends were trimmed by 8 bases and 10 bases, with 14 bases remaining between them. In DNA, the CDR3 is TGTGCCAGCGAGGGCAGGGATGAGGAGCTGTTTTTT. Translating it yields CASEGRDEELFF.

The rearrangement links TRBV6-6 to TRBJ2-1; 7 bases line up with TRBD1. Germline loops: CDR1 MNHNY, CDR2 SVGAGI (reference sequence). The CDR3 spans 16 residues. With 6 bases clipped from V and 4 bases from J, the junction kept 12 bases outside the gene matches. The CDR3 loop reads CASSMTGTEIYNEQFF. The CDR3 DNA reads as TGTGCCAGCAGCATGACCGGGACAGAAATATACAATGAGCAGTTCTTC.

This clone was found once. V usage is TRBV7-9 and J usage is TRBJ2-7, with D possibly matching TRBD2 (5 bases). This CDR3 contains 15 residues. Germline-derived CDR1 and CDR2 are SEHNR and FQNEAQ (reference sequence). Trimming cost V 3 bases and J 9 bases, with 21 bases left between them. CDR3 coding DNA: TGTGCCAGCAGCTTTGGGTGGATCGGGGAAAAGGGGCAGTACTTC. Translation gives CASSFGWIGEKGQYF.

The chain combines TRBV12-5 with TRBJ2-5, with D perhaps matching TRBD2 (7 bases). There are 15 residues in the CDR3. Germline V gene data show CDR1 as LGHNT and CDR2 as FRNRAP. The V end was cut by 0 bases, the J end by 4 bases, with 12 bases between. The CDR3 DNA reads as TGTGCTAGTGGTTTGGTAGGGGAGGGGGGAGAGACCCAGTACTTC. As protein: CASGLVGEGGETQYF.

The genes are TRBV4-1 and TRBJ2-2; 8 nucleotides match TRBD2. After removal of 4 bases from V and 2 bases from J, the junction contained 6 bases not matched to a gene. Germline CDR1 MGHRA, CDR2 YSYEKL. The CDR3 covers 16 residues. CDR3: CASSRAGVENTGELFF. In DNA form, the CDR3 reads TGCGCCAGCAGCCGAGCGGGAGTGGAAAACACCGGGGAGCTGTTTTTT.

This clone was detected only once. The chain joins TRBV10-2 to TRBJ1-2; perhaps TRBD1 as D (6 bases). Per the germline V gene, CDR1 is WSHSY and CDR2 is SAAADI. The CDR3 totals 14 residues. V shed 5 bases and J shed 4 bases, with 14 bases lying between them. The CDR3 nucleotides are TGCGCCAGCAGTTACAGGGTTAAGGGCTATGGCTACACCTTC. Protein sequence: CASSYRVKGYGYTF.

This clone showed up just a few times. J is TRBJ1-3 and V is TRBV7-2; the D is unclear. Per germline, CDR1 SGHTA and CDR2 FQGNSA. Trimming removed 5 bases from V and 0 bases from J, with 17 bases in between. The CDR3 covers 17 residues. CDR3 nucleotides: TGTGCCAGCAGCCCTAGGGTTAGTGGGTTCTCTGGAAACACCATATATTTT. It is translated as CASSPRVSGFSGNTIYF. Full variable domain (rest looked up from reference TRBV7-2 and TRBJ1-3): GAGVSQSPSNKVTEKGKDVELRCDPISGHTALYWYRQSLGQGLEFLIYFQGNSAPDKSGLPSDRFSAERTGGSVSTLTIQRTQQEDSAVYLCASSPRVSGFSGNTIYFGEGSWLTVV.

The CDR3 DNA follows: TGTGCCAGCAGTTTAGACAGGGCCTCCTACAATGAGCAGTTCTTC. Its translation is CASSLDRASYNEQFF. The chain couples TRBV27 to TRBJ2-1, with 7 bases that match TRBD1. With V trimmed by 2 bases and J by 0 bases, 1 base remained unmatched. Germline CDR1 reads MNHEY; CDR2 reads SMNVEV (reference sequence). The CDR3 runs to 15 residues.

This clone was observed a single time. The V and J genes are TRBV28 and TRBJ2-7, with D maybe TRBD2 (7 bases). The germline V gene encodes CDR1 MDHEN and CDR2 SYDVKM. V gave up 4 bases and J gave up 0 bases, with 16 bases separating them. The CDR3 spans 16 residues. CDR3 nucleotides: TGTGCCAGCAGTTCGCCCGGGGGGCACTACTCCTACGAGCAGTACTTC. Protein: CASSSPGGHYSYEQYF. Combining the CDR3 with reference TRBV28 and TRBJ2-7 gives the whole variable domain DVKVTQSSRYLVKRTGEKVFLECVQDMDHENMFWYRQDPGLGLRLIYFSYDVKMKEKGDIPEGYSVSREKKERFSLILESASTNQTSMYLCASSSPGGHYSYEQYFGPGTRLTVT.

This chain joins TRBV7-9 and TRBJ1-2; D is uncertain. V shed 1 base and J shed 8 bases, with 5 bases lying between them. Germline loops: CDR1 SEHNR, CDR2 FQNEAQ (reference sequence). CDR3 size: 11 residues. This chain's CDR3 is CASSLGGGYTF. The CDR3 DNA is TGTGCCAGCAGCTTAGGTGGGGGCTACACCTTC.

CDR3 nucleotides: TGTGCCAGCTCAGCAACAGAGGAGCAGTACTTC. Translating it yields CASSATEEQYF. The gene calls are TRBV18 and TRBJ2-7; D gene uncertain. The V and J ends lost 5 bases and 7 bases respectively, with 9 bases between them. The CDR3 covers 11 residues. From germline, CDR1 is KGHSH and CDR2 LQKENI.

The V gene is TRBV5-6, the J gene TRBJ1-1; D not resolved. V was pared by 4 bases and J by 3 bases, with 7 bases between. The CDR3 is made up of 12 amino acids. Germline CDR1 is SGHDT and CDR2 is YYEEEE. Here the CDR3 DNA reads TGTGCCAGCAGCCTCAGGTACACTGAAGCTTTCTTT. Its protein is CASSLRYTEAFF.

The chain is built from TRBV6-5 and TRBJ1-2; D not certain. CDR1 and CDR2 (germline): MNHEY, SVGAGI. This CDR3 spans 13 amino acids. V was pared by 4 bases and J by 8 bases, with 14 bases between. The CDR3 DNA sequence: TGTGCCAGCAGTTGGACCGGGTTAGAGGGCTACACCTTC. The encoded protein is CASSWTGLEGYTF.

The chain links TRBV5-6 to TRBJ1-1, with TRBD1 matching 9 bases. V trimming: 7 bases; J trimming: 4 bases; junction bases outside the gene matches: 23. Germline CDR1 SGHDT, CDR2 YYEEEE. This CDR3 region has 19 residues. CDR3 region: CASATSQDRGSGLGTEAFF. The CDR3 nucleotides read TGTGCCAGCGCAACATCACAGGACAGGGGTTCAGGTCTCGGCACTGAAGCTTTCTTT.

V and J are TRBV4-2 and TRBJ2-7, with 7 bases matching TRBD1. The CDR3 covers 15 residues. Germline-derived CDR1 and CDR2 are LGHNA and YNFKEQ. The V segment lost 3 bases and the J segment 3 bases; nucleotides outside the gene matches: 8. This CDR3 is CASSHLRTGHYEQYF. The CDR3 region has the DNA TGTGCCAGCAGCCACCTTCGGACAGGACACTACGAGCAGTACTTC.

V and J are TRBV6-5 and TRBJ1-5; unclear D gene. The CDR3 covers 12 residues. V was trimmed by 2 bases and J by 6 bases, leaving 5 bases between them. Germline V gene lookup returns CDR1 MNHEY and CDR2 SVGAGI. DNA for the CDR3: TGTGCCAGCAGTTACGCCGGTCAGCCCCAGCATTTT. Protein: CASSYAGQPQHF.

This clone was detected once. The chain employs TRBV28 and TRBJ2-7; 8 nucleotides line up with TRBD1. V shed 8 bases and J 0 bases; nucleotides not matched to a gene: 3. The CDR3 is 13 amino acids. Germline CDR1 is MDHEN and CDR2 is SYDVKM. In DNA, the CDR3 is TGTGCCAGCTGGGACAGGAGCTCCTACGAGCAGTACTTC. Amino acid sequence: CASWDRSSYEQYF.

This chain connects TRBV2 to TRBJ2-7; either TRBD1 or TRBD2 may supply D (5 bases each). Germline V gene lookup returns CDR1 SNHLY and CDR2 FYNNEI. Trimming took off 3 bases at V and 2 bases at J, with 11 bases between the two ends. The CDR3 spans 14 residues. In DNA form, the CDR3 reads TGTGCCAGCAGTGACGGGGCAAGGCCCTACGAGCAGTACTTC. The encoded protein is CASSDGARPYEQYF.

This clone is a singleton in its sample. The chain combines TRBV5-8 with TRBJ1-1, with D perhaps matching TRBD1 (6 bases). The length of the CDR3 is 14 residues. Germline V gene lookup returns CDR1 SGHTS and CDR2 YDEGEE. Trimming took off 2 bases at V and 6 bases at J, with 14 bases between the two ends. Here the CDR3 DNA reads TGTGCCAGCAGCTTTGAGGGGGGGTTTGCTGAAGCTTTCTTT. Protein: CASSFEGGFAEAFF.

CDR3 sequence reads: CASSGASDTQYF. CDR3 nucleotides: TGTGCCAGCAGTGGGGCGTCGGATACGCAGTATTTT. The chain couples TRBV2 to TRBJ2-3; D call uncertain. Trimming shortened V by 4 bases and J by 6 bases, and 8 bases separated the two germline ends. The germline V gene encodes CDR1 SNHLY and CDR2 FYNNEI. The CDR3 runs 12 residues.

This chain uses TRBV4-1 with TRBJ2-7, with D perhaps given as TRBD1 or TRBD2 (5 bases each). Looked up from germline, CDR1 is MGHRA and CDR2 is YSYEKL. V lost 4 bases to trimming and J lost 2 bases, with 18 bases between them. The CDR3 covers 16 residues. The CDR3 region has the DNA TGCGCCAGCAGCCCAGAGAGGGGCCGGAGAGCCTACGAGCAGTACTTC. It is translated as CASSPERGRRAYEQYF.

The chain is built from TRBV18 and TRBJ2-7; 12 nucleotides line up with TRBD2. The CDR3 contains 19 residues. Looked up from germline, CDR1 is KGHSH and CDR2 is LQKENI. The J segment lost 4 bases and the V segment lost 1 base, leaving 14 bases of the junction unmatched. The chain's CDR3 is CASSPRGGIRTSGNYEQYF. The CDR3 DNA follows: TGTGCCAGCTCACCACGCGGAGGGATCAGGACTAGCGGGAATTACGAGCAGTACTTC.

The chain carries TRBV10-3 and TRBJ1-2; D uncertain. CDR3 length equals 11 residues. V was pared by 10 bases and J by 2 bases, with 8 bases between. Looked up from germline, CDR1 is ENHRY and CDR2 is SYGVKD. DNA of the CDR3: TGTGCCACCAGCGAGAACTATGGCTACACCTTC. It translates to CATSENYGYTF.

This sequence joins TRBV18 and TRBJ2-3; D call uncertain. Germline V lookup: CDR1 KGHSH, CDR2 LQKENI. The CDR3 covers 12 residues. V lost 5 bases and J lost 5, with 8 bases in between. The CDR3 DNA reads as TGTGCCAGCTCAGGGTCGGGAGATACGCAGTATTTT. This translates into CASSGSGDTQYF.

The V gene is TRBV28, the J gene TRBJ2-2; perhaps TRBD2 as D (6 bases). Germline CDR1 reads MDHEN; CDR2 reads SYDVKM. This CDR3 region has 13 residues. V was clipped by 7 bases and J by 1 base, with 7 bases between them. DNA for the CDR3: TGTGCCAGCATTAGCGGGAACACCGGGGAGCTGTTTTTT. Translated, it gives CASISGNTGELFF. Complete variable domain (other parts from reference TRBV28 and TRBJ2-2): DVKVTQSSRYLVKRTGEKVFLECVQDMDHENMFWYRQDPGLGLRLIYFSYDVKMKEKGDIPEGYSVSREKKERFSLILESASTNQTSMYLCASISGNTGELFFGEGSRLTVL.

V gene TRBV9 combines with J gene TRBJ2-5, with 8 bases that match TRBD2. Germline V lookup: CDR1 SGDLS, CDR2 YYNGEE. This CDR3 is built from 14 residues. V lost 1 base and J lost 5; bases outside the gene matches: 4. CDR3 protein: CASSVSGRAETQYF. For the CDR3, the DNA is TGTGCCAGCAGCGTATCCGGGAGGGCGGAGACCCAGTACTTC.